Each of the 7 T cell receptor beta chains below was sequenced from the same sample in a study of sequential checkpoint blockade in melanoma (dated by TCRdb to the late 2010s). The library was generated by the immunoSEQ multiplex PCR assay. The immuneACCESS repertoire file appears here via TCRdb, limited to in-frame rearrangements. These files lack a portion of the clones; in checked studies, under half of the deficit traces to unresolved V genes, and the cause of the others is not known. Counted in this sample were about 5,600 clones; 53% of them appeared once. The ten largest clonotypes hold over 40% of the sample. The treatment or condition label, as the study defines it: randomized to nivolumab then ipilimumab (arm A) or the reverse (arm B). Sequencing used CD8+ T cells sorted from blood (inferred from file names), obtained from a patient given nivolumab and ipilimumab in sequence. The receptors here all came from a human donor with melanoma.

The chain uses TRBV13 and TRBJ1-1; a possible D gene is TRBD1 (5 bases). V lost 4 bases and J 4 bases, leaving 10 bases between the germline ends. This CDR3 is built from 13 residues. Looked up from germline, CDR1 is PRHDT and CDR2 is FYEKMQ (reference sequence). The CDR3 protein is CASSWGGGTEAFF. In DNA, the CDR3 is TGTGCCAGCAGCTGGGGGGGAGGCACTGAAGCTTTCTTT.

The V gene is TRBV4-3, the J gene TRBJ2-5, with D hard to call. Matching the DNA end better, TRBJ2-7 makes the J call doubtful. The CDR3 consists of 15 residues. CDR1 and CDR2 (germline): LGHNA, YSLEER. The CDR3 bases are TGCGCCAGCAGCCAAGAGGCCGGAGACCCCTACGAGCAGTACTTC. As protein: CASSQEAGDPYEQYF.

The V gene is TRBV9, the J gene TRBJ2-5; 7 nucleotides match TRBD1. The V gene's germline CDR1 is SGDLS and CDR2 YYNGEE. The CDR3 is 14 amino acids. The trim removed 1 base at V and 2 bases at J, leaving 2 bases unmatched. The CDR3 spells CASSVQDRQETQYF. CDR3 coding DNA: TGTGCCAGCAGCGTACAGGACAGGCAAGAGACCCAGTACTTC.

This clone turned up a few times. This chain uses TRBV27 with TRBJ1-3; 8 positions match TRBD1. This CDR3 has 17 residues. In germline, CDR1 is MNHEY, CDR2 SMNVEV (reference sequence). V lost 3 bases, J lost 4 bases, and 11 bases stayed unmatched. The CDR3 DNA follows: TGTGCCAGCAGTTTCTGGCCGACAGGGGAAGGCGGAAACACCATATATTTT. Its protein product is CASSFWPTGEGGNTIYF.

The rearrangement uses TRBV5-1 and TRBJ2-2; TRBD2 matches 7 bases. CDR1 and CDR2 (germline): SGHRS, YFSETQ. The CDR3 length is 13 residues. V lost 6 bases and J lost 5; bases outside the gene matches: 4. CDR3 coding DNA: TGCGCCAGCACCTGGGGGGGAACCGGGGAGCTGTTTTTT. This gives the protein CASTWGGTGELFF. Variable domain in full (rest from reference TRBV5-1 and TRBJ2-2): KAGVTQTPRYLIKTRGQQVTLSCSPISGHRSVSWYQQTPGQGLQFLFEYFSETQRNKGNFPGRFSGRQFSNSRSEMNVSTLELGDSALYLCASTWGGTGELFFGEGSRLTVL.

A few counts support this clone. CDR3 region: CASSARGGAYLHLVNEQFF. The CDR3 bases are TGCGCCAGCAGCGCCCGGGGGGGGGCCTACCTTCACCTCGTAAATGAGCAGTTCTTC. The V gene is TRBV5-1, the J gene TRBJ2-1; 8 nucleotides align to TRBD2. Germline V lookup: CDR1 SGHRS, CDR2 YFSETQ. With V trimmed by 4 bases and J by 7 bases, 22 bases remained unmatched. This CDR3 contains 19 residues.

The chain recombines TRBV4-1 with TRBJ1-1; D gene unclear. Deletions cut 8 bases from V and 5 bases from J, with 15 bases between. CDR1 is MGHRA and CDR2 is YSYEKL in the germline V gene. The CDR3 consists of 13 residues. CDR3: CASGPRVFTEAFF. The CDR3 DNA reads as TGCGCCAGCGGCCCGAGGGTATTTACTGAAGCTTTCTTT.